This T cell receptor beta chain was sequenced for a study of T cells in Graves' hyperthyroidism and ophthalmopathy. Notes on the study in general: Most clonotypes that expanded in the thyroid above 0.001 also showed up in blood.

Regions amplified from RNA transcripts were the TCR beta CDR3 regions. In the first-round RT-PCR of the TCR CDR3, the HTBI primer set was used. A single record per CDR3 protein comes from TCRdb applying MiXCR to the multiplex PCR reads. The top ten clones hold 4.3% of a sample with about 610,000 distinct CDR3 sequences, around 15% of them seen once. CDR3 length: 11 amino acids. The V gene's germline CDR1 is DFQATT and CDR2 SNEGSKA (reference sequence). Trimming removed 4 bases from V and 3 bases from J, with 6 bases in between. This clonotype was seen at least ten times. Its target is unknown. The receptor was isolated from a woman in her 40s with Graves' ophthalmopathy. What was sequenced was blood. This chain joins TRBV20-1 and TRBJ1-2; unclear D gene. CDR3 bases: TGCAGTGCTAAGGAAGACTATGGCTACACCTTC. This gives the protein CSAKEDYGYTF.